The source of this T cell receptor beta chain is a study of blood T cell repertoires in COVID-19. Study background: Sites in the United States, Italy and Spain provided acute and convalescent COVID-19 samples.

This clone was picked up one time. Method: immunoSEQ multiplex PCR; TCRdb's copy keeps in-frame clones and lacks some. The sample lists nearly 90,000 clones, over 80% occurring once. With 0 bases removed from V and 4 bases from J, the gap between germline ends came to 10 bases. Germline V gives CDR1 SGDLS, CDR2 YYNGEE. The CDR3 runs 14 residues. The clonotype comes from an elderly man with acute or convalescent COVID-19. V and J are TRBV9 and TRBJ1-2; D possibly corresponds to TRBD1 (5 bases). Sequenced sample: peripheral blood. The CDR3 region is CASSVDQGGYGYTF. The CDR3 DNA follows: TGTGCCAGCAGCGTAGATCAGGGAGGCTATGGCTACACCTTC. Together with reference TRBV9 and TRBJ1-2, the CDR3 gives the full variable domain: DSGVTQTPKHLITATGQRVTLRCSPRSGDLSVYWYQQSLDQGLQFLIQYYNGEERAKGNILERFSAQQFPDLHSELNLSSLELGDSALYFCASSVDQGGYGYTFGSGTRLTVV.